The rows below give T cell receptor beta chains drawn from one sample of a study of identical twins. MiXCR, run by TCRdb on the 5' RACE reads, gives a single entry per CDR3 protein. Among 270,000 or so distinct CDR3 sequences listed, about 8.3% were seen once. These data were also filed under a second study, of yellow fever vaccine responses in identical twins.

The sequencing input was CD8+ T cells sorted from blood. The receptors were sampled from a woman under 30 in good health. The CDR3 runs from the conserved cysteine through the conserved F or W. The D gene is left open where the match is weak. A clone size is listed for some rows: how often the clone was seen (once, few, many), or a class if it is expanded.

v_call,j_call,clone_size,d_call,cdr3_nt,cdr3_aa
TRBV29-1,TRBJ2-7,few,-,TGCAGCGTGGCCGGGGCGGGGAGGTCCTACGAGCAGTACTTC,CSVAGAGRSYEQYF
TRBV5-1,TRBJ2-3,-,-,TGCGCCAGCAGCCCCGACCAAGCCCGCACAGATACGCAGTATTTT,CASSPDQARTDTQYF
TRBV20-1,TRBJ2-7,few,-,TGCAGTGCTAGAGAGCAGGGCATCTACGAGCAGTACTTC,CSAREQGIYEQYF
TRBV29-1,TRBJ2-1,many,TRBD1,TGCAGCGTTAGCGACAGGGGCAATGAGCAGTTCTTC,CSVSDRGNEQFF
TRBV10-3,TRBJ2-3,many,-,TGTGCCATCAGTGAGTCTAGGGAGAGCGTCTTTAGCACAGATACGCAGTATTTT,CAISESRESVFSTDTQYF
TRBV7-3,TRBJ2-7,-,TRBD1,TGTGCCAGCAGCCCGGGACAGGACTCCTACGAGCAGTACTTC,CASSPGQDSYEQYF
TRBV4-3,TRBJ2-7,few,-,TGCGCCAGCAGCCAGGGGCGGACTAACCTCTACGAGCAGTACTTC,CASSQGRTNLYEQYF
TRBV3-1,TRBJ2-3,-,-,TGTGCCAGCAGCCAAGATAGTAGTGGAGATACGCAGTATTTT,CASSQDSSGDTQYF
TRBV27,TRBJ2-2,-,-,TGTGCCAGCAGTCGGAACCCAACACGCACCGGGGAGCTGTTTTTT,CASSRNPTRTGELFF
TRBV5-6,TRBJ2-7,many,TRBD1,TGTGCCAGCAGCCCTGGACAGGGGGCAAACTACGAGCAGTACTTC,CASSPGQGANYEQYF
TRBV28,TRBJ2-2,-,TRBD2,TGTGCCAGCAGTACCCTGACTAGCGGAGAGAACACCGGGGAGCTGTTTTTT,CASSTLTSGENTGELFF
TRBV27,TRBJ1-5,many,-,TGTGCCAGCAGTCGGGTCCCAAATCAGCCCCAGCATTTT,CASSRVPNQPQHF
TRBV27,TRBJ2-3,many,-,TGTGCCAGCAGTCTAGGGTCCCTTCGCACAGATACGCAGTATTTT,CASSLGSLRTDTQYF
TRBV10-3,TRBJ2-6,many,-,TGTGCCATCCCTGATGGGGCAGGACCTGGGGCCAACGTCCTGACTTTC,CAIPDGAGPGANVLTF
TRBV6-5,TRBJ2-5,few,-,TGTGCCAGCAGCTATGACTTGGGGCAAGAGACCCAGTACTTC,CASSYDLGQETQYF
TRBV9,TRBJ2-3,few,TRBD2,TGTGCCAGCTCCGGAACGGGGGGGCCGGATACGCAGTATTTT,CASSGTGGPDTQYF
TRBV29-1,TRBJ2-3,many,TRBD2,TGCAGCGTTGGACTAGCGGGAGCGGGAGATACGCAGTATTTT,CSVGLAGAGDTQYF
TRBV10-1,TRBJ2-1,few,-,TGCGCCAGCAGTGTGGGGACAGCTAGCGGTGAGCAGTTCTTC,CASSVGTASGEQFF
TRBV4-2,TRBJ2-1,few,-,TGTGCCAGCAGCCAAAGAAGTTGGGGTGGGGAGCAGTTCTTC,CASSQRSWGGEQFF
TRBV5-8,TRBJ2-3,many,TRBD2,TGTGCCAGCAGCCCGGGACTAGGGGGGGTCACAGATACGCAGTATTTT,CASSPGLGGVTDTQYF
TRBV4-3,TRBJ2-3,-,TRBD2,TGCGCCAGCAGCCAAGCCCCCGCCCTAGCGGGAGCTAGCACAGATACGCAGTATTTT,CASSQAPALAGASTDTQYF
TRBV4-1,TRBJ1-1,many,TRBD1,TGCGCCAGCAGCGCCCGGACAGGGTTGAACACTGAAGCTTTCTTT,CASSARTGLNTEAFF
TRBV7-9,TRBJ2-1,few,-,TGTGCCAGCAGCCCCCGGACAGTCTCCTACAATGAGCAGTTCTTC,CASSPRTVSYNEQFF
TRBV24-1,TRBJ2-3,few,-,TGTGCCACCAGTGATCCTCGGGGGAGCACAGATACGCAGTATTTT,CATSDPRGSTDTQYF
TRBV29-1,TRBJ2-7,many,TRBD1,TGCAGCGTGATCATCGGGGACAGGGGGCCCGAGCAGTACTTC,CSVIIGDRGPEQYF
TRBV14,TRBJ1-4,many,-,TGTGCCAGCAGCCAGGACAGCCTAGAAAAACTGTTTTTT,CASSQDSLEKLFF
TRBV15,TRBJ1-1,-,-,TGTGCCACCAGCAGAGATCCCGGGGGGGGCACTGAAGCTTTCTTT,CATSRDPGGGTEAFF
TRBV11-3,TRBJ2-3,-,-,TGTGCCAGCAGCTTAGATCCCGGGTATTATACGCAGTATTTT,CASSLDPGYYTQYF
TRBV27,TRBJ1-4,few,TRBD1,TGTGCCAGCAGCCGGACAGGGATTAATGAAAAACTGTTTTTT,CASSRTGINEKLFF
TRBV7-9,TRBJ2-1,many,-,TGTGCCAGCACCCGATCGCAGGGGGGCGATGAGCAGTTCTTC,CASTRSQGGDEQFF
TRBV4-3,TRBJ2-5,many,TRBD2,TGCGCCAGCAGCCAAGGCCTAGCGGGCCAAGAGACCCAGTACTTC,CASSQGLAGQETQYF
TRBV20-1,TRBJ2-3,many,TRBD2,TGCAGTGCTAGTACTAGCGGGGAGCTCACAGATACGCAGTATTTT,CSASTSGELTDTQYF